Listed here are 9 T cell receptor beta chains from one sample, sequenced in a study of blood T cell repertoires in COVID-19 (TCRdb year 2020). The receptor library was made with the immunoSEQ multiplex PCR assay. TCRdb retrieved this table from immuneACCESS and kept in-frame rearrangements only. Not all clones are present; in checked studies, unresolved V genes account for under half, and no reason is known for the remainder. This sample gives more than 200,000 clones in total; about nine tenths of them show up just once. The top ten clones comprise around 1.7% of the sample. Sample: PBMCs or T cells enriched from blood (not recorded which). The receptors originated from a man aged 40-55 years who had recovered from COVID-19.

The rearrangement joins TRBV18 to TRBJ1-6; TRBD1 agrees at 9 bases. CDR1 is KGHSH, CDR2 LQKENI, per germline. The length of the CDR3 is 14 residues. The trim removed 6 bases at V and 10 bases at J, leaving 7 bases unmatched. The CDR3 sequence is CASSGDRDKSPLHF. The CDR3 DNA reads as TGTGCCAGCTCGGGGGACAGGGACAAGTCACCCCTCCACTTT. The variable domain in full, with the rest retrieved from reference TRBV18 and TRBJ1-6, is NAGVMQNPRHLVRRRGQEARLRCSPMKGHSHVYWYRQLPEEGLKFMVYLQKENIIDESGMPKERFSAEFPKEGPSILRIQQVVRGDSAAYFCASSGDRDKSPLHFGNGTRLTVT.

The chain employs TRBV7-2 and TRBJ2-1, with TRBD2 matching over 11 bases. This CDR3 contains 17 residues. The trim removed 2 bases at V and 3 bases at J, leaving 6 bases unmatched. Germline loops: CDR1 SGHTA, CDR2 FQGNSA. CDR3 in DNA: TGTGCCAGCAGCTTAACACAGGGACTAGCGGTCTACAATGAGCAGTTCTTC. Translation gives CASSLTQGLAVYNEQFF.

The V gene is TRBV29-1, the J gene TRBJ2-7; 10 bases agree with TRBD2. The germline V gene encodes CDR1 SQVTM and CDR2 ANQGSEA. The junction had 11 bases not matched to a gene; V was cut back by 4 bases and J by 8 bases. The CDR3 length is 14 residues. The CDR3 DNA reads as TGCAGCGTTGTGGTGCTAGCGGGAGATGCTAAGCAGTACTTC. Its translation: CSVVVLAGDAKQYF.

V is TRBV27 and J is TRBJ2-6; no reliable D call. The CDR3 runs 15 residues. Between the trimmed V and J ends, which lost 0 bases and 3 bases, there was a span of 6 bases. CDR1 and CDR2 from the germline V gene are MNHEY and SMNVEV (reference sequence). The CDR3: CASSLSAHGANVLTF. The CDR3, as DNA: TGTGCCAGCAGTTTATCGGCCCATGGGGCCAACGTCCTGACTTTC.

This clone occurred once. This rearrangement joins TRBV5-1 to TRBJ2-1; 8 bases agree with TRBD1. This CDR3 is 14 amino acids long. CDR1 and CDR2 from the germline V gene are SGHRS and YFSETQ. With V trimmed by 2 bases and J by 4 bases, 2 bases remained unmatched. CDR3 loop: CASSFQGAYNEQFF. The DNA for the CDR3 is TGCGCCAGCAGCTTTCAGGGGGCATACAATGAGCAGTTCTTC.

The chain combines TRBV14 with TRBJ1-1, with D possibly matching TRBD1 (6 bases). The ends were cut back, 4 bases at V and 5 bases at J, with 11 bases in the middle. The germline V gene has CDR1 SGHDN and CDR2 FVKESK. The CDR3 is made up of 13 amino acids. CDR3 coding DNA: TGTGCCAGCAGCCTACTGCAGGGGACTGAAGCTTTCTTT. Its protein is CASSLLQGTEAFF.

The chain employs TRBV5-1 and TRBJ1-1, with D unresolved. CDR3 length: 13 amino acids. The V and J ends lost 5 bases and 2 bases respectively, with 10 bases between them. The germline gives CDR1 SGHRS, CDR2 YFSETQ. The DNA for the CDR3 is TGCGCCAGCAGGAGGGAGGTTAACACTGAAGCTTTCTTT. Its protein is CASRREVNTEAFF.

This rearrangement joins TRBV4-1 to TRBJ2-3; 7 nucleotides line up with TRBD2. The germline V gene encodes CDR1 MGHRA and CDR2 YSYEKL. The CDR3 is 16 residues long. The trim removed 4 bases at V and 0 bases at J, leaving 7 bases unmatched. The CDR3 spells CASSPKAGPSTDTQYF. In DNA form, the CDR3 reads TGCGCCAGCAGCCCGAAAGCGGGGCCTAGCACAGATACGCAGTATTTT.

This chain joins TRBV10-3 and TRBJ1-1; TRBD1 aligns across 9 bases. This CDR3 spans 14 amino acids. Germline assignment: CDR1 ENHRY and CDR2 SYGVKD. V lost 7 bases and J lost 4; bases outside the gene matches: 7. The CDR3 is CAIKGQGWGTEAFF. The CDR3 DNA reads TGTGCCATCAAGGGACAGGGTTGGGGCACTGAAGCTTTCTTT.